This T cell receptor beta chain was obtained from a study of T cells in Graves' hyperthyroidism and ophthalmopathy (dated by TCRdb to about 2019). In the study overall: Peripheral blood samples were taken at initial diagnosis, before any treatment was given. To identify distinguishing TCR V-J signatures, a discovery cohort of about a hundred patients was used, comprising 40 to 45 with Graves' ophthalmopathy and around 60 with stable Graves' hyperthyroidism. Prospective prediction of ophthalmopathy was tested in an independent validation cohort of approximately 19 hyperthyroidism patients and some 17 patients who later progressed to ophthalmopathy. The roughly 90 discovery patients were divided at random into training and test sets in a 7:3 ratio. In several Graves' hyperthyroidism patients, the study also compared T-cell repertoires from thyroid tissue with T-cell repertoires from blood. After blood sampling, hyperthyroidism patients were treated with methimazole at a starting dose of 30 mg daily, and ophthalmopathy patients were treated with high-dose intravenous methylprednisolone. TCR Vbeta CDR3 sequencing of 120 to 150 peripheral blood samples (about 45 ophthalmopathy, 75 hyperthyroidism and around 17 progressor patients) is reported in the paper. General study outcomes and caveats: In validation, the model predicted progression to ophthalmopathy a median of roughly six months before onset, with about 71% sensitivity and roughly 72% specificity. Most expanded thyroid clonotypes (frequency above 0.001) were also detected in blood, a finding suggesting that blood repertoires may reflect thyroid immune responses. No statistical method was used to fix the sample size in advance, and group allocation was not hidden from the investigators. A 13 V-J signature model separated ophthalmopathy from stable hyperthyroidism, with nearly 90% sensitivity and about 81% specificity in cross-validation and 80%/75% in testing.

Points on this clonotype: Which antigen it targets is not known. It has no much larger one-base neighbor in the sample; base qualities were not kept.

The CDR3, cysteine through phenylalanine, is 19 amino acids long. Only the CDR3 region is kept as DNA, spanning 57 bases read in frame from base 1. The trim is 2 bases for V and 7 bases for J, with a gap of 25 bases between the germline ends. CDR1 and CDR2 are drawn from the germline V gene (reference sequence): SGHKS, YYEKEE. Stable Graves' hyperthyroidism was defined as no progression to ophthalmopathy during 18 months of follow-up. Hyperthyroidism patients were newly diagnosed, with disease duration under 2 months, and aged 18 to 65 years. Any patient with an uncontrolled infection, another autoimmune disease, pregnancy or lactation was excluded. Clinical symptoms, serum thyroxine and TRAb, thyroid ultrasound, and orbital computed tomography formed the basis for the diagnoses. PBMCs were isolated from 10 ml of fresh peripheral blood by Ficoll-Paque density gradient centrifugation. Total RNA was extracted with Trizol reagent, and quality was checked on an Agilent 2100 Bioanalyzer.

TCR beta CDR3 regions were amplified from RNA transcripts. The TCR CDR3 was subjected to a first round of RT-PCR using the HTBI primer set and the Qiagen OneStep RT-PCR kit. A second multiplex PCR round built the libraries, followed by size selection and purification. Paired-end sequencing of the libraries was performed with 100 bp reads on an Illumina HiSeq2000. The paper's data handling went like this. SOAPnuke was used to process the raw data, removing reads that contained adapters or uncalled bases, had a mean Phred below 15, or lacked an exact match to the constant primer or identifier. High-quality paired reads were merged with COPE v1.2.5, and unique nucleotide sequences were defined as clonotypes. Clonotypes were aligned to IMGT TRBV, TRBD and TRBJ reference segments using MiTCR v1.1. Analysis was restricted to V-J combinations with a frequency above 0.0001, which covered roughly 99% of repertoires. The TCS score was defined as the ratio of F50 (clonal expansion) to E x V (chaos), calculated using BLOSUM62-based TCRdist between CDR3 peptides within each V-J. Welch's t-statistics and random forest reduced fewer than 550 V-J features to 13, which were used in a naive Bayes classifier (R e1071). The public reads were reprocessed in TCRdb via fastp at Q25 and MiXCR, keeping in-frame beta chains. Rows merge per CDR3 protein into single entries with the most common DNA and genes. The V and J calls were determined by TCRdb, not by the authors. The sample table contains a few hundred thousand distinct CDR3 sequences; only one count was recorded for about 18% of them. Approximately 49% of the sample is in the top ten clones.

The sequence derives from a woman between 50 and 59 years old with Graves' hyperthyroidism. The sample taken for sequencing was blood. The sequence joins TRBV5-5 to TRBJ1-6; the D gene assignment is ambiguous. CDR3 region: CASSLGQSTIPAWNSPLHF. The sequenced DNA: TGTGCCAGCAGCTTAGGGCAGAGTACCATCCCCGCCTGGAATTCACCCCTCCACTTT. Where the CDR3 stops, the reference TRBV5-5 and TRBJ1-6 genes take over; the full variable domain is DAGVTQSPTHLIKTRGQQVTLRCSPISGHKSVSWYQQVLGQGPQFIFQYYEKEERGRGNFPDRFSARQFPNYSSELNVNALLLGDSALYLCASSLGQSTIPAWNSPLHFGNGTRLTVT.